What follows is one TCR beta chain and its context. The target antigen is unknown. Sequencing ends 3 residues short of the CDR3 end; the germline J gene provides the rest. CDR3 length: 13 residues. CDR1 and CDR2 (germline): WSHSY, SAAADI. The V gene end was trimmed by 6 bases and the J gene end by 5 bases; junction bases not matched to a gene: 7. The data derive from a study of Tregs in tolerant kidney transplant recipients. Regarding the study as a whole: For some patients, primers changed over time, blocking nucleotide-level comparison.

The repertoire was sequenced with immunoSEQ multiplex PCR; TCRdb's copy has only in-frame clones and lacks some. The table for this sample gives about 30,000 clones. The rearrangement uses TRBV10-2 and TRBJ2-7, with 7 bases identical to TRBD1. Sequencing used CD8+ T cells from blood, obtained before the transplant. This clonotype originated in a human donor who received a combined kidney and bone marrow transplant. The CDR3 is CASRGGQTHEQYF. The DNA read from the CDR3 is TGCGCCAGCAGAGGGGGACAGACCCACGAG.